A single sample gave rise to the 3 T cell receptor beta chains below, sequenced in a study of CD8+ T cells in alopecia areata. Markers used for sorting pooled cutaneous lymph node cells were CD4, CD8alpha, NKG2D, NKG2ACE and others. TCR sequencing used cDNA made by reverse transcription of extracted RNA. TCRdb's table, derived via immunoSEQ multiplex PCR, lists solely in-frame clones and lacks some. The sample is made up of approximately 19,000 clones, none counted only once. Sequenced input: CD8+ T cells sorted from a lymph node. Source of these receptors: a C3H/HeJ mouse with alopecia areata. Mouse strain MHC haplotype: H2-k.

At least ten counts were recorded for this clone. The gene names here belong to mouse. The read falls 4 residues short of the CDR3 end, and the missing part is taken from the germline J gene. The chain links TRBV13-3 to TRBJ1-1, with a tentative D call TRBD1 (6 bases). The CDR3 spans 14 residues. CDR1 and CDR2 (germline): NNHDY, SYVADS. The V gene lost 5 bases and the J gene lost 3 bases, with 14 bases spanning the gap. Partial CDR3 DNA: TGTGCCAGCAGGGACAGAGAAAGGTACACA. Translation: CASRDRERYT. The whole CDR3 protein is CASRDRERYTEVFF.

This clone was seen repeatedly, ten times or more. Gene names and germline match the mouse. The DNA ends 4 residues before the CDR3 does, and the rest of the CDR3 is filled in from the germline J gene. The chain recombines TRBV13-3 with TRBJ2-7; possibly TRBD1 for D (6 bases). Germline-derived CDR1 and CDR2 are NNHDY and SYVADS. The CDR3 runs 13 residues. Trimming took off 2 bases at V and 2 bases at J, with 8 bases between the two ends. The CDR3 spells CASSENRAYEQYF. Partial CDR3 DNA: TGTGCCAGCAGTGAAAACAGGGCCTAT.

Concerning this clone: Gene names refer to mouse genes. The read terminates 4 residues before the CDR3 end, so the remaining end is supplied by the germline J gene. V usage is TRBV19 and J usage is TRBJ2-2; 8 bases agree with TRBD1. CDR1 is FNHDT and CDR2 is SITEND in the germline V gene (reference sequence). This CDR3 has 13 amino acids. Germline trimming cut 7 bases from V and 6 bases from J; bases unmatched to any gene: 5. The covered CDR3 bases are TGTGCCAGCCCGACAGGGGCGGCCGGG. It yields the protein CASPTGAAG. The CDR3 in its entirety is CASPTGAAGQLYF.